This T cell receptor beta chain was recovered during a study of T cells in Graves' hyperthyroidism and ophthalmopathy. Points from the study as a whole: Ophthalmopathy, which appeared later, was predicted by the model a median about 6 months before onset.

Germline lookup yields CDR1 LGHDT and CDR2 YNNKEL (reference sequence). The length of the CDR3 is 16 residues. RNA transcripts yielded amplified TCR beta CDR3 regions. The HTBI primer set drove a first-round RT-PCR of the TCR CDR3. TCRdb called the multiplex PCR reads again in MiXCR, with one record for every CDR3 protein. Of approximately 330,000 distinct CDR3 sequences in the sample, roughly 21% were seen once. Graves' hyperthyroidism without ophthalmopathy progression within 18 months was termed stable. Note on this clonotype: Its antigen is unknown. The germline gene is not matched at one end of the junction; a read error may be the cause.

This chain connects TRBV3-1 to TRBJ1-1; possibly TRBD1 for D (6 bases). Sequenced input: blood. The receptor was isolated from a woman between 50 and 59 years old with Graves' hyperthyroidism. The chain's CDR3 is CASSQSGLRGNTKAFF. In DNA, the CDR3 is TGTGCCAGCAGCCAATCAGGTTTAAGGGGGAACACTAAAGCTTTCTTT.